Listed below are T cell receptor beta chains from one sample, sequenced in a study of cytomegalovirus exposure and HLA in healthy donors. Assay: immunoSEQ multiplex PCR; the TCRdb copy retains only in-frame clones and omits some. This sample has about 130,000 clones, with about 83% found just once. Material: PBMCs. The receptor source for this set is a woman in her thirties or forties in good health and CMV-seropositive. Each CDR3 is given with its conserved first and last residue. A D gene is named only where the DNA matches it firmly. Not all rows give a size; the values are once, few, many and, for expanded clones, a class.

v_gene	d_gene	j_gene	abundance	CDR3nt	CDR3aa
TRBV5-4	TRBD2	TRBJ2-2	-	TGTGCCAGCAGCTTGGGGGGACTAGCGGCGAACACCGGGGAGCTGTTTTTT	CASSLGGLAANTGELFF
TRBV5-1	TRBD2	TRBJ2-5	few	TGCGCCAGCAGCTGGGCCGGGACTAGCGAAGGGGAGCAGTACTTC	CASSWAGTSEGEQYF
TRBV2	-	TRBJ1-1	-	TGTGCCAGCAGAGGACTGGGCAGGGGGAACACTGAAGCTTTCTTT	CASRGLGRGNTEAFF
TRBV5-6	TRBD1	TRBJ2-7	-	TGTGCCAGCAGCTTGGGACAGGGGTTCAGCGAGCAGTACTTC	CASSLGQGFSEQYF
TRBV5-1	-	TRBJ2-1	-	TGCGCCAGCAGCTTGGTGTTCGGTTCCTACAATGAGCAGTTCTTC	CASSLVFGSYNEQFF
TRBV9	-	TRBJ2-2	-	TGTGCCAGCAGCTCCCCTTCAAATAGCGGATACAACACCGGGGAGCTGTTTTTT	CASSSPSNSGYNTGELFF
TRBV9	-	TRBJ1-1	-	TGTGCCAGCAGCGTAGCAGGGGAATGGACTGAAGCTTTCTTT	CASSVAGEWTEAFF
TRBV5-1	-	TRBJ2-3	-	TGCGCCAGCAGCTTGCCGGAGGGAATCGCAGATACGCAGTATTTT	CASSLPEGIADTQYF
TRBV19	-	TRBJ1-1	-	TGTGCCAGTAATACAGGGAAGGCTGAAGCTTTCTTT	CASNTGKAEAFF
TRBV5-6	-	TRBJ1-2	-	TGTGCCAGCAGTAAGGACAAGGATTATGGCTACACCTTC	CASSKDKDYGYTF
TRBV7-9	-	TRBJ2-7	-	TGTTCCAGCAGCTTAGGTTCCCGTATCGAGCAGTACTTC	CSSSLGSRIEQYF
TRBV30	TRBD2	TRBJ2-3	few	TGTGCCTGGAGTGTGGAAGCGGGAGACATACATACGCAGTATTTT	CAWSVEAGDIHTQYF
TRBV19	TRBD1	TRBJ1-5	-	TGTGCCAGTAGTACCACGGGACAGGGCAATCAGCCCCAGCATTTT	CASSTTGQGNQPQHF
TRBV28	-	TRBJ1-4	-	TGTGCCAGCAGTTTTCGGCGGGCGTTTTTTGAAAAACTGTTTTTT	CASSFRRAFFEKLFF
TRBV2	-	TRBJ2-4	once	TGTGCCAGCAGTGAATATCAGGGTTATTTTCAGTACTTC	CASSEYQGYFQYF
TRBV5-1	-	TRBJ2-7	-	TGCGCCAGCAGCCAGGGATCCAGGGGCGAGCAGTACTTC	CASSQGSRGEQYF
TRBV5-4	-	TRBJ1-6	-	TGTGCCAGCAGCTATACAGGGACTAATTCACCCCTCCACTTT	CASSYTGTNSPLHF
TRBV19	-	TRBJ2-5	once	TGTGCCAGTAGTATAGGGAGGAGTAACCAAGAGACCCAGTACTTC	CASSIGRSNQETQYF
TRBV28	TRBD1	TRBJ1-4	-	TGTGCCAGCCGGTGGACAGGGGCATATGAAAAACTGTTTTTT	CASRWTGAYEKLFF
TRBV6-1	TRBD1	TRBJ2-2	few	TGTGCCAGCGGGGGGACAGGGGACACCGGGGAGCTGTTTTTT	CASGGTGDTGELFF
TRBV19	-	TRBJ2-7	-	TGTGCCAGTAGTATAGCGGGACTGGTCTCCGAGCAGTACTTC	CASSIAGLVSEQYF
TRBV28	TRBD1	TRBJ2-3	-	TGTGCCAGCAGTTTAAGACAGGGTAGGACAGATACGCAGTATTTT	CASSLRQGRTDTQYF